The rows below give T cell receptor beta chains drawn from one sample of a study of metastatic and nonmetastatic thyroid tumors. TCRdb re-called clones via MiXCR from the PCR reads. This sample has some 25,000 clones, with around a fifth found just once. The specimen was blood. The receptors were gathered from a male donor with papillary thyroid cancer or a benign thyroid nodule (not recorded which). Some clones in this sample may be carry-over from other donors' samples. Both conserved end residues are part of each CDR3. D genes are given only for firm matches. The size field is filled for only some rows; it gives once, few, many or a size class.

j_gene,abundance,d_gene,v_gene,CDR3nt,CDR3aa
TRBJ2-1,medium-sized,.,TRBV6-5,TGTGCCAGCAGTTACTCCAGCGGCTCCTACAATGAGCAGTTCTTC,CASSYSSGSYNEQFF
TRBJ2-7,.,.,TRBV7-2,TGTGCCAGCAGCTTTAGTACGGCGGGAAGGAACGAGCAGTACTTC,CASSFSTAGRNEQYF
TRBJ1-5,.,.,TRBV12-5,TGTGCTATTCGTTTGTCCGGCCCTCAGCCCCAGCATTTT,CAIRLSGPQPQHF
TRBJ2-1,medium-sized,.,TRBV10-3,TGTGCCATCGCCGGGGGCGCCTACAATGAGCAGTTCTTC,CAIAGGAYNEQFF
TRBJ2-3,few,TRBD2,TRBV19,TGTGCCAGTGGCGTAGCGGGAGTGGGGGATACGCAGTATTTT,CASGVAGVGDTQYF
TRBJ2-2,few,.,TRBV6-1,TGTGCCAGCAGTGAAAAAGACACCGGGGAGCTGTTTTTT,CASSEKDTGELFF
TRBJ1-1,many,.,TRBV7-9,TGTGCCAGCAGCCCACGGGGGACGAACACTGAAGCTTTCTTT,CASSPRGTNTEAFF
TRBJ2-7,many,.,TRBV18,TGTGCCAGCTCACCAACGGCAGATTACGAGCAGTACTTC,CASSPTADYEQYF
TRBJ2-7,medium-sized,TRBD1,TRBV6-1,TGTGCCAGCAGGACAGGGAACGAGCAGTACTTC,CASRTGNEQYF
TRBJ1-4,many,TRBD1,TRBV4-1,TGCGCCAGCACCGACTCCGGGACAGGGAATGAAAAACTGTTTTTT,CASTDSGTGNEKLFF
TRBJ2-1,.,TRBD2,TRBV28,TGTGCCAGCAGTTCGGGAGCGGGGGGTGAATACAATGAGCAGTTCTTC,CASSSGAGGEYNEQFF
TRBJ1-1,many,.,TRBV27,TGTGCCAGCAGTTTGTTAGAGCGAACTGAAGCTTTCTTT,CASSLLERTEAFF
TRBJ1-6,medium-sized,.,TRBV27,TGTGCCAGCAGTTTGGAAACCGCGTTCAATTCACCCCTCCACTTT,CASSLETAFNSPLHF
TRBJ1-2,medium-sized,TRBD1,TRBV12-3/TRBV12-4,TGTGCCAGCAGTTTTCGGACAGGCTATGGCTACACCTTC,CASSFRTGYGYTF
TRBJ2-1,many,.,TRBV11-2,TGTGCCAGCAGCTACAATGAGCAGTTCTTC,CASSYNEQFF
TRBJ1-2,few,TRBD1,TRBV2,TGTGCCAGCAGTCGACAGGGGGATTTAGGCTACACCTTC,CASSRQGDLGYTF
TRBJ2-1,many,.,TRBV9,TGTGCCAGCAGCGCGGCCGGGACGGGAACCTACAATGAGCAGTTCTTC,CASSAAGTGTYNEQFF
TRBJ2-5,many,TRBD1,TRBV3-1,TGTGCCAGCAGCTCCCGATTCGCCGGGACAGGGGCAGAGACCCAGTACTTC,CASSSRFAGTGAETQYF
TRBJ2-1,.,.,TRBV3-1,TGTGCCAGCAGTTTCGGACTATCCGCGCGTGGCGAGCAGTTCTTC,CASSFGLSARGEQFF
TRBJ1-6,.,.,TRBV28,TGTGCCAGCAGTCCCTGGGACCGCCGGGGGTCACCCCTCCACTTT,CASSPWDRRGSPLHF